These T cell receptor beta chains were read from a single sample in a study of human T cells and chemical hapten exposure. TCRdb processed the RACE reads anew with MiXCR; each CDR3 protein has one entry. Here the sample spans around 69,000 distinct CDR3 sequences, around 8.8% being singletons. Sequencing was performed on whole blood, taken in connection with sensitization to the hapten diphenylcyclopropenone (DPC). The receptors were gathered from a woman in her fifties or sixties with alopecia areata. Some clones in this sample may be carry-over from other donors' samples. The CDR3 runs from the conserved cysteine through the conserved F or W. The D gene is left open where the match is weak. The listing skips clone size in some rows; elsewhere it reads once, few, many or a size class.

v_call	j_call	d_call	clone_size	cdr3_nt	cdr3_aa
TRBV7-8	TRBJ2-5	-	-	TGTGCCAGCAGCTTACAAGCGTTTCAAGAGACCCAGTACTTC	CASSLQAFQETQYF
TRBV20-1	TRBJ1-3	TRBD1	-	TGCAGTGCTAGAGATTATACGGGACAGATATATTTT	CSARDYTGQIYF
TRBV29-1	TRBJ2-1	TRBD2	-	TGCAGCGTTGAAAAGCCTAGCGGGACGTATGAGCAGTTCTTC	CSVEKPSGTYEQFF
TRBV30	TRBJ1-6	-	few	TGTGCCAGCCCGGGACAAAGTAATTCACCCCTCCACTTT	CASPGQSNSPLHF
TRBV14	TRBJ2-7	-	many	TGTGCCAGCAGCCGTGGACCGCGCTACGAGCAGTACTTC	CASSRGPRYEQYF
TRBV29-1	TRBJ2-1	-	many	TGCAGCGTTGAAGCGGGAGATAGGAGCTCCTACAATGAGCAGTTCTTC	CSVEAGDRSSYNEQFF
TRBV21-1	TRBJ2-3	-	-	TGTGCCAGCAGCAAAGCTGGGGACACAGATACGCAGTATTTT	CASSKAGDTDTQYF
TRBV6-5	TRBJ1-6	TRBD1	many	TGTGCCAGCAGTAGACAGGGCCATTCACCCCTCCACTTT	CASSRQGHSPLHF
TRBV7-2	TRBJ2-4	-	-	TGTGCCAGCAGCTTACTGCAGGGACGCGCAAACATTCAGTACTTC	CASSLLQGRANIQYF
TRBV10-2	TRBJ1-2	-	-	TGCGCCAGCAGTGAGTCGCCCGCTAACTATGGCTACACCTTC	CASSESPANYGYTF
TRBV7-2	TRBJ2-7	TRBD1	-	TGTGCCAGCAGCAGCACTACAGGGGCTGGGTACGAGCAGTACTTC	CASSSTTGAGYEQYF
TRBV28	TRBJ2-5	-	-	TGTGCCAGCAGACGGTTGGACAGGGAGGGAGAGACCCAGTACTTC	CASRRLDREGETQYF
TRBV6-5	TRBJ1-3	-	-	TGTGCCAGCAGTAGGGGTAATGGAAACACCATATATTTT	CASSRGNGNTIYF
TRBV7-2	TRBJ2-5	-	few	TGTGCCAGCAGCTCTCGACAGACCAACGGGGGAGAGACCCAGTACTTC	CASSSRQTNGGETQYF
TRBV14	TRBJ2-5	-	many	TGTGCCAGCAGCCGCCCGGGACCGCTATCCCAAGAGACCCAGTACTTC	CASSRPGPLSQETQYF
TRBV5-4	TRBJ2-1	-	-	TGTGCCAGCAGCTCCTTACAAGACAATGAGCAGTTCTTC	CASSSLQDNEQFF
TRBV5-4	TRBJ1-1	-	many	TGTGCCAGCAGCTTGGAACAGAAGAACACTGAAGCTTTCTTT	CASSLEQKNTEAFF
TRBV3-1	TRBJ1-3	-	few	TGTGCCAGCAGCCCCCCGGCCCAGACGGGCGGAAACACCATATATTTT	CASSPPAQTGGNTIYF
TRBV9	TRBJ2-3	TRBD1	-	TGTGCCAGCAGCTTTCGGACAGGGGAGACAGATACGCAGTATTTT	CASSFRTGETDTQYF
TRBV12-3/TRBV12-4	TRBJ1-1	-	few	TGTGCCAGCAGTGCCTCCAGGGCGAACACTGAAGCTTTCTTT	CASSASRANTEAFF
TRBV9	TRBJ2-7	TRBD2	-	TGTGCCAGCAGCGTAGAGGCGGGAGGGCTTGACGAGCAGTACTTC	CASSVEAGGLDEQYF
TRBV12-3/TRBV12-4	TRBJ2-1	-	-	TGTGCCAGCAGCCTAGGAAGCGAGCAGTTCTTC	CASSLGSEQFF
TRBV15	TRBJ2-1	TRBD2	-	TGTGCCACCAGCAGAGACTTACTAGCGGGAGTAGGTTCCTACAATGAGCAGTTCTTC	CATSRDLLAGVGSYNEQFF
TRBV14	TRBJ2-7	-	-	TGTGCCAGCAGCCAAGCTAACAGGGCCTACGAGCAGTACTTC	CASSQANRAYEQYF
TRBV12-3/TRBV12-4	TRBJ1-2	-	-	TGTGCCAGCACCCAGGGTACTGGCTACACCTTC	CASTQGTGYTF
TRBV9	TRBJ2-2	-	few	TGTGCCAGCAGCGTAGCTACCCCTACATGGGGGGCGCATACCGGGGAGCTGTTTTTT	CASSVATPTWGAHTGELFF
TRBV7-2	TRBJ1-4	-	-	TGTGCCAGCAGCCCACCAGGGAGAACTAATGAAAAACTGTTTTTT	CASSPPGRTNEKLFF
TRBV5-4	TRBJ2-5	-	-	TGTGCCAGCAGCCCTAAGGACAGCGGGATCGGGGAGACCCAGTACTTC	CASSPKDSGIGETQYF
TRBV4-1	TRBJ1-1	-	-	TGCGCCAGCAGCCAAGAAGGTGGGTTTGACACTGAAGCTTTCTTT	CASSQEGGFDTEAFF
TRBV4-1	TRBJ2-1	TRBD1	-	TGCGCCAGCAGCCCACCGGACAGGGGCACCTACAATGAGCAGTTCTTC	CASSPPDRGTYNEQFF
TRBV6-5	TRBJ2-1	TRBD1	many	TGTGCCAGCAGGACCGGGACAGGGGTGATAAACAATGAGCAGTTCTTC	CASRTGTGVINNEQFF
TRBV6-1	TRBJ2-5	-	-	TGTGCCAGCAGTGAAGCAGAAAGGACCCAGTGCTTC	CASSEAERTQCF
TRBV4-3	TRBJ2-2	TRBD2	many	TGCGCCAGCAGCCAAATGCACGGGGGGTACACCGGGGAGCTGTTTTTT	CASSQMHGGYTGELFF
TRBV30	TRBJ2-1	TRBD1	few	TGTGCCTGGAGTCCTCCGGGACAGGGGGCGCGGGAGCAGTTCTTC	CAWSPPGQGAREQFF
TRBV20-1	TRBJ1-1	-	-	TGCAGTGCTAGAGTATCAGGGGCTGCGAACACTGAAGCTTTCTTT	CSARVSGAANTEAFF
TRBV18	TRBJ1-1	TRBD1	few	TGTGCCAGCTCACCAAGGGACAGAAGTTTGACTGAAGCTTTCTTT	CASSPRDRSLTEAFF
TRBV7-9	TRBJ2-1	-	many	TGTGCCAGCAGCTTAGAGAGGGCCCTTTCCTACAATGAGCAGTTCTTC	CASSLERALSYNEQFF
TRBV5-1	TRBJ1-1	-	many	TGCGCCAGCAGCTTGGCCCCAGGGGCGGGGACTGAAGCTTTCTTT	CASSLAPGAGTEAFF
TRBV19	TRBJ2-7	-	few	TGTGCCAGTAGTATTTCGGATCTTTCCTACGAGCAGTACTTC	CASSISDLSYEQYF
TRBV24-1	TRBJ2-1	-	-	TGTGCCACCAGTGATCCTAGACCCGGTTCGGGAAACAATGAGCAGTTCTTC	CATSDPRPGSGNNEQFF
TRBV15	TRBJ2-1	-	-	TGTGCCACCAGCAGTGACACCTACAATGAGCAGTTCTTC	CATSSDTYNEQFF
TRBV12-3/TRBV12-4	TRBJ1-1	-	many	TGTGCCAGCAGCCGGGAAGGGAACACTGAAGCTTTCTTT	CASSREGNTEAFF
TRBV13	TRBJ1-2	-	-	TGTGCCAGCAGCTTGGCAGGGTACTATGGCTACACCTTC	CASSLAGYYGYTF
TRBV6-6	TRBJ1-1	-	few	TGTGCCAGCAGTTACACAGCAGGGGACACTGAAGCTTTCTTT	CASSYTAGDTEAFF
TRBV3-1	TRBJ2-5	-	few	TGTGCCAGCAGCCCGGCGGGGGCTAACTGGGAGACCCAGTACTTC	CASSPAGANWETQYF
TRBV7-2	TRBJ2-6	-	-	TGTGCCAGCAGCTTAGATTGGGGGGCCAACGTCCTGACTTTC	CASSLDWGANVLTF
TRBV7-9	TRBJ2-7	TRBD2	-	TGTGCCAGCAGCTTACCTCTAGCGGAGGCCTACGAGCAGTACTTC	CASSLPLAEAYEQYF
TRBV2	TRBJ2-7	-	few	TGTGCCACCGGGACCCGGGCGGCCTACGAGCAGTACTTC	CATGTRAAYEQYF
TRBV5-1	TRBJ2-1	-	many	TGCGCCAGCAGCTTTCCCACCGGGACCCACAATGAGCAGTTCTTC	CASSFPTGTHNEQFF
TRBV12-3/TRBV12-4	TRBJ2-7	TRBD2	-	TGTGCCAGCAGTACCGGGACTAGCGGTTCCACCTACGAGCAGTACTTC	CASSTGTSGSTYEQYF
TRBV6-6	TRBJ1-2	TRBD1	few	TGTGCCAGCAGTTACGGGTCAGGGGGGACTTATGGCTACACCTTC	CASSYGSGGTYGYTF
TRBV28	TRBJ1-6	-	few	TGTGCCAGCAGTCCGCAGGGGAGCTCCTATAATTCACCCCTCCACTTT	CASSPQGSSYNSPLHF
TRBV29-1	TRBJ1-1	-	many	TGCAGCGTTGTAATTTTCGGAGCTTTCTTT	CSVVIFGAFF
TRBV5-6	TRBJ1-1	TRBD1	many	TGTGCCAGCAGGCTCTCTTACGGGACAGGTATGAACACTGAAGCTTTCTTT	CASRLSYGTGMNTEAFF
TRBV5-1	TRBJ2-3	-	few	TGCGCCAGCAGCTCAAACAGGATGATTCCTCCAGATACGCAGTATTTT	CASSSNRMIPPDTQYF
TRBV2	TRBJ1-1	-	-	TGTGTCAGCAATGGACAGATGAACACTGAAGCTTTCTTT	CVSNGQMNTEAFF